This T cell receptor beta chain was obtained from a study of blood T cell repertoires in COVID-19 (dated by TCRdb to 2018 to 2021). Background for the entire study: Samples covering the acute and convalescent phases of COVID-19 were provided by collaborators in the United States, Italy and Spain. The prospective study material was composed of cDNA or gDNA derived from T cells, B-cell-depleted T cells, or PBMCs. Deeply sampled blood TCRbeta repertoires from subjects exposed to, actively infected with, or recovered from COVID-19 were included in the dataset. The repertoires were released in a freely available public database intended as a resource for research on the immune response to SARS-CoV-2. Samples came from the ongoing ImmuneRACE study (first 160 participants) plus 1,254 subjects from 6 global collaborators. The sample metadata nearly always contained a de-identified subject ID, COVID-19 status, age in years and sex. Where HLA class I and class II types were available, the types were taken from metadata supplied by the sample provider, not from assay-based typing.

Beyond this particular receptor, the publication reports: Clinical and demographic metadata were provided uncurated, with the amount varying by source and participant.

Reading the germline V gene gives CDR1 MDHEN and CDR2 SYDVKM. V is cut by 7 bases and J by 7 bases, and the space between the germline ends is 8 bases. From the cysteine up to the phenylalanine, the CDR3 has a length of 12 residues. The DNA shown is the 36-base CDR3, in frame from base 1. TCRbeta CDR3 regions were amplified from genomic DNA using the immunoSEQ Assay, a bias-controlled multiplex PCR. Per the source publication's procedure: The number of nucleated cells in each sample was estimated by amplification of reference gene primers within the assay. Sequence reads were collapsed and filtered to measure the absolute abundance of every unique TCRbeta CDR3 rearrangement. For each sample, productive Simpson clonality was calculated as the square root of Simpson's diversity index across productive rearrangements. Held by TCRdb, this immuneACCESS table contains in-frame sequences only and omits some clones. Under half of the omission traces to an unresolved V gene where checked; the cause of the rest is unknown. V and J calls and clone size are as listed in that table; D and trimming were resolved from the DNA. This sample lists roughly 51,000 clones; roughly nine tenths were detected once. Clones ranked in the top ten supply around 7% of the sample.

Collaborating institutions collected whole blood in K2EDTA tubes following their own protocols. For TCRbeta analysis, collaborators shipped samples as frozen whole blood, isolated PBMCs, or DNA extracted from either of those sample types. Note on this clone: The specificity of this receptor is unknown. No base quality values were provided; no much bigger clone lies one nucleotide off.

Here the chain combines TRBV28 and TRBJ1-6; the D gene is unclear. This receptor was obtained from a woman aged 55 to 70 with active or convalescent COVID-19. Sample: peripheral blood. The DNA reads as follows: TGTGCCAGCACAGTTTTGAATTCACCCCTCCACTTT. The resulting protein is CASTVLNSPLHF.